These 16 T cell receptor beta chains were all obtained from the same sample, sequenced in a study of tumor and adjacent non-tumor tissue in lung cancer. The library came from three nested PCR rounds adapted from ARM-PCR protocols. TCRdb analysed the multiplex PCR reads with MiXCR anew, one entry per CDR3 protein. The sample contains about 98,000 distinct CDR3 sequences, more than 80% of which appear only once. The template was RNA from unsorted bulk tissue. More than 3 cm separated this lung sample from the edge of the tumor. The specimen sequenced was distant non-tumor lung tissue. These receptors all stem from a man aged 55 to 69 with small cell lung cancer.

This clonotype was seen once. A junction end diverges from the germline sequence, so it may reflect a read error. CDR3 in DNA: TGTGTCAGCAGCTGCGTAGTTACCGGGGAGCTGTTTTTT. Translated, it gives CVSSCVVTGELFF. The chain joins TRBV11-2 to TRBJ2-2; the D is unclear. This CDR3 is 13 amino acids long. Germline CDR1 is SGHAT and CDR2 is FQNNGV.

Regarding this clonotype: The conserved phenylalanine or tryptophan is not found at the CDR3 terminus, so this likely reflects a read error. Because the CDR3's place on the DNA is in doubt, the DNA is left out and the CDR3 is given as listed by TCRdb. The V call is TRBV20-1, the J call TRBJ2-5; the table's D call, TRBD2, was not checked against the DNA. The CDR3 is 17 residues long, counting both termini. The germline V gene has CDR1 DFQATT and CDR2 SNEGSKA (reference sequence). CDR3 in amino acids: CSARDSAGGGGQETQYC.

A note on this clonotype: The junction departs from germline at one end; a sequencing error may be responsible. The chain couples TRBV12-3 or TRBV12-4 to TRBJ1-2, with D possibly being TRBD1 (6 bases). There are 15 residues in the CDR3. This CDR3 is CANSPGQSLFYGHTF. CDR3 in DNA: TGTGCCAACAGTCCCGGACAGTCCCTATTCTATGGCCACACCTTC.

Of note for this clonotype: The CDR3 carries no conserved terminal phenylalanine or tryptophan, so it likely arises from a read error. The chain carries TRBV6-5 and TRBJ1-5; possible D gene TRBD1, 5 bases. Germline V lookup: CDR1 MNHEY, CDR2 SVGAGI. The CDR3 extends over 17 amino acids. As DNA, the CDR3 is TGCGCCAGCAGTCCCCGGGACGGGGGATATAGCAATCAGCCCCAGCATTGT. Its translation: CASSPRDGGYSNQPQHC.

This clonotype was seen only once. The junction differs from germline at one of its ends, possibly a read error. The chain uses TRBV6-5 and TRBJ2-3; 10 positions match TRBD2. The CDR3 covers 18 residues. From germline, CDR1 is MNHEY and CDR2 SVGAGI. In DNA form, the CDR3 reads TGTACCAGCAGTTCAAGCGGGAGGGCTTCCCTTAGCACAGATACGCAGTATTTT. It is translated as CTSSSSGRASLSTDTQYF.

Many counts were recorded for this clonotype. Here the CDR3 DNA reads TGTGCCTGGAGGTGGGACAGCCGCTCTGGAAACACCATATATTTT. This gives the protein CAWRWDSRSGNTIYF. The rearrangement uses TRBV30 and TRBJ1-3; 7 bases are a match to TRBD1. V lost 3 bases, J lost 0 bases, and 5 bases stayed unmatched. Germline CDR1 is GTSNPN and CDR2 is SVGIG (reference sequence). The CDR3 length is 15 residues.

V usage is TRBV6-1 and J usage is TRBJ2-2; D is undetermined. The CDR3 length is 16 residues. Germline V gene lookup returns CDR1 MNHNS and CDR2 SASEGT. V shed 1 base and J shed 8 bases, with 17 bases lying between them. The DNA for the CDR3 is TGTGCCAGCAGTGAAGACCATGGCAAGCCGGTAGGGGAGCTGTTTTTT. The encoded protein is CASSEDHGKPVGELFF.

Comment on this clonotype: Here the CDR3 omits its conserved ending phenylalanine or tryptophan, so a read error is the likely source. The limits of the CDR3 on the DNA are not certain, so only TCRdb's listed CDR3 is given. V and J are TRBV6-5 and TRBJ2-1; TRBD2, as called in the table, went unchecked against the DNA. A total of 17 residues make up the CDR3, ends included. CDR1 and CDR2 from the germline V gene are MNHEY and SVGAGI. CDR3 region: CASSYSIWGLADNEEFL.

The chain has TRBV6-6 and TRBJ1-1, with 7 positions matching TRBD1. The germline V gene encodes CDR1 MNHNY and CDR2 SVGAGI (reference sequence). The CDR3 extends over 13 amino acids. V shed 11 bases and J 4 bases; nucleotides not matched to a gene: 10. The CDR3 here is CACCNRQGTEAFF. CDR3 DNA: TGTGCCTGCTGCAATCGACAGGGCACTGAAGCTTTCTTT.

This clonotype was counted only a few times. Its ends do not fully match the called genes, so a read error is possible. The rearrangement uses TRBV11-2 and TRBJ2-1, with no clear D. Germline V gene lookup returns CDR1 SGHAT and CDR2 FQNNGV. The CDR3 extends over 16 amino acids. Here the CDR3 reads CASSTHDSSSYNEQFF. The CDR3 DNA follows: TGTGCCAGCAGCACCCACGATAGCTCCTCCTACAATGAGCAATTCTTC.

V usage is TRBV6-2 or TRBV6-3 and J usage is TRBJ1-2, with TRBD1 matching 7 bases. V lost 6 bases to trimming and J lost 1 base; unmatched junction nucleotides: 17. There are 18 residues in the CDR3. Germline CDR1 reads MNHEY; CDR2 reads SVGEGT. The DNA for the CDR3 is TGTGCCAGCAGCTATACCACAGGGGCTTATAGCGATAACTATGGCTACACCTTC. Its translation is CASSYTTGAYSDNYGYTF.

Remarks on this clonotype: One end of the junction does not line up with germline, which may come from a read error. The chain has TRBV6-1 and TRBJ2-1; no firm D call. The CDR3 consists of 14 residues. CDR1 and CDR2 from the germline V gene are MNHNS and SASEGT. The chain's CDR3 is CASSERSVDNEQFF. Here the CDR3 DNA reads TGTGCCAGTAGTGAAAGAAGCGTGGACAATGAGCAGTTCTTC.

The table lists this clonotype with many counts. The gene calls are TRBV20-1 and TRBJ1-5; TRBD1 might be the D (5 bases). This CDR3 has 14 residues. The germline CDR1 and CDR2 sequences are DFQATT and SNEGSKA (reference sequence). The V gene lost 3 bases and the J gene lost 0 bases, with 9 bases spanning the gap. CDR3 DNA sequence: TGCAGTGCTAGTAGAGGGACTAGCAATCAGCCCCAGCATTTT. Translated, it gives CSASRGTSNQPQHF.

Many counts were recorded for this clonotype. The chain joins TRBV20-1 to TRBJ2-5; D might be TRBD2 (5 bases). Germline lookup yields CDR1 DFQATT and CDR2 SNEGSKA (reference sequence). Trimming cost V 0 bases and J 5 bases, with 13 bases left between them. This CDR3 has 14 residues. The CDR3 coding sequence is TGCAGTGCTAGAGATGCTAGCTCGTTCGAGACCCAGTACTTC. This sequence encodes CSARDASSFETQYF.

This clonotype came up once. V usage is TRBV5-1 and J usage is TRBJ2-7; D remains unclear. The CDR3 runs to 12 residues. Germline CDR1 SGHRS, CDR2 YFSETQ. The CDR3 nucleotides read TGCGCCGGCAGCTCACAGATATACGAGCAGCACGTC. Its protein is CAGSSQIYEQHV.

On this clonotype: This sequence may be a read error, since a much larger clone differs from it by one base. V and J are TRBV5-1 and TRBJ1-2, with D perhaps TRBD1 (5 bases). Germline V gene lookup returns CDR1 SGHRS and CDR2 YFSETQ. Trimming removed 6 bases from V and 2 bases from J, with 11 bases in between. The CDR3 covers 13 residues. This CDR3 is CASTKAGNYGYTF. CDR3 nucleotides: TGCGCCAGCACTAAGGCAGGGAACTATGGCTACACCTTC. Variable domain in full (rest from reference TRBV5-1 and TRBJ1-2): KAGVTQTPRYLIKTRGQQVTLSCSPISGHRSVSWYQQTPGQGLQFLFEYFSETQRNKGNFPGRFSGRQFSNSRSEMNVSTLELGDSALYLCASTKAGNYGYTFGSGTRLTVV.